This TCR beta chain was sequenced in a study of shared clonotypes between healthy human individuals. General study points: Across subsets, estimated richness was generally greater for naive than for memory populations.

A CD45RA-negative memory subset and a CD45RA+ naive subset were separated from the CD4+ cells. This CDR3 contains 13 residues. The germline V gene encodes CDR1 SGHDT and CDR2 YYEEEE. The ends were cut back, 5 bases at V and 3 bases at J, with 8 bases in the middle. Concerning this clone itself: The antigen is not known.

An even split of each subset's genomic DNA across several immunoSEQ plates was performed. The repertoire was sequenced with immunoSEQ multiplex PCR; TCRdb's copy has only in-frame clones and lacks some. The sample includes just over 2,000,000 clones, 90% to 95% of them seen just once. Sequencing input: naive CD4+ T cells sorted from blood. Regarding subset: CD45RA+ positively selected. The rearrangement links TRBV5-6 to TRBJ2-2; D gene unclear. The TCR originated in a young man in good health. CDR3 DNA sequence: TGTGCCAGCAGGGAAGGGCACACCGGGGAGCTGTTTTTT. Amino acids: CASREGHTGELFF.